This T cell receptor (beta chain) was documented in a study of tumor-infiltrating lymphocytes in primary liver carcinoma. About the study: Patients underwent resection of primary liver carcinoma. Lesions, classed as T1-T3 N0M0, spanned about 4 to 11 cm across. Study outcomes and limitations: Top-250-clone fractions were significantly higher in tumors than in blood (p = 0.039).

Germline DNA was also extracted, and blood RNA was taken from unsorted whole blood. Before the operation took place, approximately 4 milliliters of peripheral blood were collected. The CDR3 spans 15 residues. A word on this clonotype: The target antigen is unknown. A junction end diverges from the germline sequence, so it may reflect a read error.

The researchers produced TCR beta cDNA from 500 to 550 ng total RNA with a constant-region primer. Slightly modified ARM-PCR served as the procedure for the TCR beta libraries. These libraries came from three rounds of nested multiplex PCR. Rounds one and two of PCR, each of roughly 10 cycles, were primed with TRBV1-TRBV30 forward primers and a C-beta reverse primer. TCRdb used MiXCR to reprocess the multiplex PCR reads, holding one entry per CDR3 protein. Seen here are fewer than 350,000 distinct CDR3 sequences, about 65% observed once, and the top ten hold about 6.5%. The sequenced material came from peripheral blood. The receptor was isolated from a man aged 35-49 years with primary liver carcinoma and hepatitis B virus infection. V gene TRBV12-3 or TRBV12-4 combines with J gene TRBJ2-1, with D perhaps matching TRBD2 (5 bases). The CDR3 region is CASSSRGEEYNERFF. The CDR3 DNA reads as TGTGCCAGCAGCAGCCGGGGTGAAGAATACAATGAGCGGTTCTTC.